The 20 T cell receptor beta chains below all came from one sample that was sequenced in a study of cytomegalovirus exposure and HLA in healthy donors. Sequencing was performed with immunoSEQ multiplex PCR; in TCRdb, only in-frame clones are kept and a portion is missing. The sample lists roughly 130,000 clones; around nine tenths were seen once. Source material: PBMCs. The origin of the receptors is a man aged 25 to 40 in good health and CMV-seronegative.

The chain combines TRBV7-9 with TRBJ2-1; TRBD2 matches 12 bases. The ends lost 5 bases at V and 6 bases at J; junction bases unmatched: 8. Germline V CDR1 and CDR2: SEHNR, FQNEAQ (reference sequence). The CDR3 extends over 16 amino acids. The CDR3 DNA sequence: TGTGCCAGCAGCCCCAGACTAGCGGGGGCCCTCAATGAGCAGTTCTTC. It yields the protein CASSPRLAGALNEQFF.

The chain employs TRBV5-4 and TRBJ2-2, with D unclear. This CDR3 spans 15 amino acids. V was cut by 7 bases and J by 0 bases, with 13 bases left in between. Germline lookup yields CDR1 SGHNT and CDR2 YYREEE (reference sequence). Written as DNA, the CDR3 is TGTGCCAGCCGCCGACTTCAATCGAACACCGGGGAGCTGTTTTTT. Amino acid sequence: CASRRLQSNTGELFF. The variable domain in full, completed from reference TRBV5-4 and TRBJ2-2, reads ETGVTQSPTHLIKTRGQQVTLRCSSQSGHNTVSWYQQALGQGPQFIFQYYREEENGRGNFPPRFSGLQFPNYSSELNVNALELDDSALYLCASRRLQSNTGELFFGEGSRLTVL.

The CDR3 DNA is TGCGCCAGCAGCGCGGGACAGGGGGCAACTCTCAGCACCGGGGAGCTGTTTTTT. Translated: CASSAGQGATLSTGELFF. The chain carries TRBV5-1 and TRBJ2-2, with 12 bases that match TRBD1. Germline V gene sequence: CDR1 SGHRS, CDR2 YFSETQ. The CDR3 consists of 18 residues. The V segment lost 4 bases and the J segment 4 bases; nucleotides outside the gene matches: 11.

V is TRBV10-3 and J is TRBJ1-5, with 7 bases aligning to TRBD1. V lost 6 bases to trimming and J lost 5 bases; unmatched junction nucleotides: 7. The CDR3 length is 14 residues. Per the germline V gene, CDR1 is ENHRY and CDR2 is SYGVKD. The CDR3 DNA reads TGTGCCATCAGCCCGGGACAGAGGCATCAGCCCCAGCATTTT. This translates into CAISPGQRHQPQHF.

The chain combines TRBV19 with TRBJ1-3, with D possibly being TRBD1 (6 bases). V lost 8 bases, J lost 4 bases, and 12 bases lay in between. This CDR3 contains 13 residues. Germline CDR1 reads LNHDA; CDR2 reads SQIVND (reference sequence). Here the CDR3 DNA reads TGTGCCAGTCGTCAGGGGCAGGGAAACACCATATATTTT. It yields the protein CASRQGQGNTIYF.

The chain recombines TRBV19 with TRBJ2-7; possibly TRBD2 for D (6 bases). CDR1 and CDR2 from the germline V gene are LNHDA and SQIVND (reference sequence). V lost 5 bases, J lost 3 bases, and 11 bases lay in between. The CDR3 consists of 13 residues. The CDR3 coding sequence is TGTGCCAGTAGTCGGGACTTAGACTACGAGCAGTACTTC. The encoded protein is CASSRDLDYEQYF.

The rearrangement links TRBV28 to TRBJ2-7; 9 bases agree with TRBD1. The V gene end was trimmed by 5 bases and the J gene end by 1 base; junction bases not matched to a gene: 9. The germline CDR1 and CDR2 sequences are MDHEN and SYDVKM. This CDR3 comprises 16 residues. CDR3 bases: TGTGCCAGCAGTCCCCGGGACAGGGTCGGGTCCTACGAGCAGTACTTC. The encoded protein is CASSPRDRVGSYEQYF. Together with reference TRBV28 and TRBJ2-7, the CDR3 gives the full variable domain: DVKVTQSSRYLVKRTGEKVFLECVQDMDHENMFWYRQDPGLGLRLIYFSYDVKMKEKGDIPEGYSVSREKKERFSLILESASTNQTSMYLCASSPRDRVGSYEQYFGPGTRLTVT.

V usage is TRBV7-9 and J usage is TRBJ1-2; D is undetermined. V was shortened by 7 bases and J by 7 bases, with 22 bases between the two germline ends. Germline loops: CDR1 SEHNR, CDR2 FQNEAQ (reference sequence). There are 15 residues in the CDR3. The CDR3 region has the DNA TGTGCCAGCACCACGGCGGGCAGACCATCTATTGGCTACACCTTC. It is translated as CASTTAGRPSIGYTF.

This chain uses TRBV4-3 with TRBJ2-7; 9 bases agree with TRBD2. This CDR3 contains 16 residues. Trimming took 0 bases from V and 3 from J; bases not matched to a gene: 6. Per the germline V gene, CDR1 is LGHNA and CDR2 is YSLEER. CDR3 in DNA: TGCGCCAGCAGCCAAGACGGTCCTAGCGGGGACTACGAGCAGTACTTC. The encoded protein is CASSQDGPSGDYEQYF.

This CDR3 reads CASSEALRGALPNSNQPQHF. The CDR3 DNA is TGTGCCAGCAGTGAAGCGCTTCGGGGGGCTTTACCCAATAGCAATCAGCCCCAGCATTTT. V is TRBV2 and J is TRBJ1-5, with D perhaps matching TRBD1 (6 bases). Trimming left V 0 bases short and J 0 bases short, with 21 bases between. CDR3 size: 20 residues. Germline-derived CDR1 and CDR2 are SNHLY and FYNNEI.

The chain is built from TRBV7-2 and TRBJ1-2, with TRBD1 identical over 7 bases. V was pared by 3 bases and J by 0 bases, with 4 bases of the junction left unmatched. The germline V gene encodes CDR1 SGHTA and CDR2 FQGNSA. This CDR3 is built from 15 residues. Written as DNA, the CDR3 is TGTGCCAGCAGCTTCCGACAGGGAACTAACTATGGCTACACCTTC. This translates into CASSFRQGTNYGYTF.

The rearrangement joins TRBV2 to TRBJ2-1; D unresolved. This CDR3 has 10 amino acids. Germline V CDR1 and CDR2: SNHLY, FYNNEI. Trimming pared 5 bases from V and 8 bases from J, leaving 4 bases between. The CDR3 DNA is TGTGCCAGCAGTCGGGATGAGCAGTTCTTC. It codes for CASSRDEQFF.

The V and J genes are TRBV7-2 and TRBJ2-5; maybe TRBD2 (5 bases). The ends were cut back, 1 base at V and 4 bases at J, with 13 bases in the middle. Germline CDR1 is SGHTA and CDR2 is FQGNSA. The CDR3 length is 15 residues. CDR3 bases: TGTGCCAGCAGCTTAGTGGGAGTTAGCGCAGAGACCCAGTACTTC. It specifies CASSLVGVSAETQYF.

The chain carries TRBV25-1 and TRBJ2-7; possibly TRBD1 for D (6 bases). V lost 7 bases and J lost 4, with 17 bases in between. The CDR3 has 14 amino acids. Germline V CDR1 and CDR2: MGHDK, SYGVNS. In DNA form, the CDR3 reads TGTGCCAGCATGACAGGTGGGGGATTATACGAGCAGTACTTC. This sequence encodes CASMTGGGLYEQYF.

The gene calls are TRBV4-3 and TRBJ2-1, with D perhaps matching TRBD1 (6 bases). V shed 4 bases and J shed 5 bases, with 18 bases lying between them. The length of the CDR3 is 16 residues. The germline CDR1 and CDR2 sequences are LGHNA and YSLEER. The CDR3 spells CASSRGLGVGNNEQFF. Here the CDR3 DNA reads TGCGCCAGCAGCCGGGGGCTAGGGGTGGGCAACAATGAGCAGTTCTTC.

J is TRBJ1-2 and V is TRBV4-1; 10 bases line up with TRBD1. This CDR3 spans 15 amino acids. The V and J ends lost 4 bases and 8 bases, in that order; junction bases with no gene match: 10. Germline CDR1 and CDR2: MGHRA and YSYEKL. In nucleotides, the CDR3 is TGCGCCAGCAGCCTACCGACAGGGGGCTTTCGCGGCTACACCTTC. This translates into CASSLPTGGFRGYTF.

This chain links TRBV6-5 with TRBJ2-5; a possible D gene is TRBD2 (7 bases). V was cut by 2 bases and J by 3 bases, with 13 bases left in between. The CDR3 is made up of 15 amino acids. Per germline, CDR1 MNHEY and CDR2 SVGAGI. DNA of the CDR3: TGTGCCAGCAGTTACGGGGCGGGGGCAGAAGAGACCCAGTACTTC. Translating gives CASSYGAGAEETQYF.

This sequence joins TRBV7-8 and TRBJ2-5; maybe TRBD1 (6 bases). Trimming removed 4 bases from V and 5 bases from J, with 20 bases in between. This CDR3 has 16 amino acids. The germline CDR1 and CDR2 sequences are SGHVS and FQNEAQ. CDR3 coding DNA: TGTGCCAGCAGCTCGAACACGCAGGGGTTTGCGGAGACCCAGTACTTC. This codes for CASSSNTQGFAETQYF. Complete variable domain (other parts from reference TRBV7-8 and TRBJ2-5): GAGVSQSPRYKVAKRGQDVALRCDPISGHVSLFWYQQALGQGPEFLTYFQNEAQLDKSGLPSDRFFAERPEGSVSTLKIQRTQQEDSAVYLCASSSNTQGFAETQYFGPGTRLLVL.

The rearrangement links TRBV19 to TRBJ2-1; D is ambiguous. V was trimmed by 3 bases and J by 7 bases, leaving 19 bases between them. Germline V lookup: CDR1 LNHDA, CDR2 SQIVND (reference sequence). This CDR3 has 16 amino acids. CDR3 sequence: CASSMKTTFAWNEQFF. Here the CDR3 DNA reads TGTGCCAGTAGTATGAAAACTACGTTCGCTTGGAATGAGCAGTTCTTC.

This clone was seen once. This chain joins TRBV4-1 and TRBJ1-1, with D perhaps matching TRBD1 (6 bases). V lost 4 bases and J lost 4, with 28 bases in between. Looked up from germline, CDR1 is MGHRA and CDR2 is YSYEKL. The CDR3 runs to 19 residues. CDR3 in amino acids: CASSLRGGTGTGEGTEAFF. CDR3 DNA sequence: TGCGCCAGCAGCCTGAGGGGGGGAACAGGGACTGGCGAGGGCACTGAAGCTTTCTTT.